This T cell receptor (beta chain) was observed in a study of cytomegalovirus exposure and HLA in healthy donors. V dropped 6 bases and J dropped 2; count of bases not matched to a gene: 6. The CDR3 sequence is 16 residues long. CDR1 and CDR2 from the germline V gene are PRHDT and FYEKMQ (reference sequence). The study sampled nominally healthy donors, though unrecorded immune exposures were likely. PCR primers comprised 60 Vbeta and 13 Jbeta primers. TCRdb's table, derived via immunoSEQ multiplex PCR, lists solely in-frame clones and lacks some. The table has more than 80,000 clones, 60% to 75% seen once. Points on this clone: Its target is unknown.

Points from the study as a whole: In a later analysis, a genetic analysis reported fewer productive-TCR N-insertions in an Asian-associated ancestry cluster than the cohort average.

V is TRBV13 and J is TRBJ2-3; TRBD2 agrees at 12 bases. Material for sequencing was PBMCs. This clonotype originated in a male donor in good health and CMV-seropositive. CDR3 sequence reads: CASSSGLAGYTDTQYF. The DNA for the CDR3 is TGTGCCAGCAGTTCGGGACTAGCGGGTTACACAGATACGCAGTATTTT.